These 19 T cell receptor beta chains originate from one sample sequenced in a study of CD8+CD57+ T cells in acquired aplastic anemia. Patients chosen for sequencing had shown CD8+CD57+ cell expansion by flow cytometry. TCR beta VDJ and CDR3 were profiled, and genomic DNA was the template. TCRdb recomputed calls from the reads with MiXCR, one row per CDR3 protein. The sample consists of under 150,000 distinct CDR3 sequences, nearly 40% of them appearing once. Input material: sorted CD4+, CD8+, or CD8+CD57+ T cells (not recorded which) from PBMCs. These receptors originate from a human donor with aplastic anemia.

Concerning this clonotype: This may stem from a read error, because a much larger clone lies one nucleotide away. This sequence joins TRBV6-2 or TRBV6-3 and TRBJ2-3, with D hard to call. V dropped 11 bases and J dropped 1 base, with 16 bases sitting between them. This CDR3 is 14 amino acids long. In germline, CDR1 is MNHEY, CDR2 SVGEGT. The CDR3 coding sequence is TGTGCCTCCCAGGATGGCGGCCGCACAGATACGCAGTATTTT. Its translation: CASQDGGRTDTQYF.

The genes are TRBV24-1 and TRBJ2-7, with D unresolved. Per the germline V gene, CDR1 is KGHDR and CDR2 is SFDVKD. The CDR3 sequence is 11 residues long. The ends were cut back, 3 bases at V and 5 bases at J, with 4 bases in the middle. The CDR3 DNA reads as TGTGCCACCAGTGATCTAGACGAGCAGTACTTC. Encoded protein: CATSDLDEQYF.

The chain joins TRBV24-1 to TRBJ2-2, with D unresolved. CDR3 length: 16 residues. The V gene's germline CDR1 is KGHDR and CDR2 SFDVKD. V was pared by 2 bases and J by 3 bases, with 12 bases between. CDR3 DNA sequence: TGTGCCACCAGTGATTCGACGTATGGGGACACCGGGGAGCTGTTTTTT. It codes for CATSDSTYGDTGELFF.

The chain combines TRBV25-1 with TRBJ1-3, with a tentative D call TRBD1 (6 bases). The ends were cut back, 1 base at V and 4 bases at J, with 8 bases in the middle. The germline CDR1 and CDR2 sequences are MGHDK and SYGVNS. The CDR3 has 14 residues. The CDR3 reads CASSESGEGNTIYF. The CDR3 DNA reads TGTGCCAGCAGTGAATCAGGGGAGGGAAACACCATATATTTT.

This chain connects TRBV7-9 to TRBJ1-1; 7 positions agree with TRBD1. The CDR3 runs to 15 residues. Trimming took 6 bases from V and 1 from J; bases not matched to a gene: 8. Germline V gene sequence: CDR1 SEHNR, CDR2 FQNEAQ (reference sequence). The CDR3 loop reads CASSAATGPNTEAFF. CDR3 nucleotide sequence: TGTGCCAGCAGTGCAGCGACAGGGCCGAACACTGAAGCTTTCTTT. The complete variable domain, with remaining parts taken from reference TRBV7-9 and TRBJ1-1, reads DTGVSQNPRHKITKRGQNVTFRCDPISEHNRLYWYRQTLGQGPEFLTYFQNEAQLEKSRLLSDRFSAERPKGSFSTLEIQRTEQGDSAMYLCASSAATGPNTEAFFGQGTRLTVV.

The V and J genes are TRBV28 and TRBJ1-5; tentatively, D is TRBD1 (5 bases). The CDR3 is 16 amino acids. The V end lost 10 bases, the J end lost 4 bases, and 23 bases lay between the germline ends. The germline V gene has CDR1 MDHEN and CDR2 SYDVKM. Here the CDR3 DNA reads TGTGCCACCACTGAGGATTGGGGGGGGGGGAATCAGCCCCAGCATTTT. Translating gives CATTEDWGGGNQPQHF.

The rearrangement uses TRBV4-2 and TRBJ1-1; 8 bases align to TRBD1. J gave up 3 bases and V 3 bases, and 6 bases lay outside the gene matches. Germline CDR1 LGHNA, CDR2 YNFKEQ. CDR3 size: 15 residues. CDR3 loop: CASSHQGAGDTEAFF. The DNA of the CDR3 is TGTGCCAGCAGCCACCAGGGGGCGGGGGACACTGAAGCTTTCTTT.

This clonotype has ten or more counts. J is TRBJ1-6 and V is TRBV25-1; D possibly corresponds to TRBD1 (5 bases). Germline V gene sequence: CDR1 MGHDK, CDR2 SYGVNS. The CDR3 contains 13 residues. V lost 7 bases and J 11 bases, leaving 15 bases between the germline ends. The CDR3 nucleotides read TGTGCCAGCAAATCACAGGTGGCTGCACCCCTCCACTTT. It specifies CASKSQVAAPLHF.

The genes are TRBV20-1 and TRBJ1-2; weak D call: TRBD1 (5 bases). V lost 6 bases to trimming and J lost 5 bases, with 22 bases between them. The germline gives CDR1 DFQATT, CDR2 SNEGSKA (reference sequence). The CDR3 extends over 15 amino acids. For the CDR3, the DNA is TGCAGTGCCGGTTACTGGGACGTCCTAGGGTATGGCTACACCTTC. This encodes CSAGYWDVLGYGYTF.

The table lists this clonotype with many counts. The CDR3 DNA reads as TGCGCCAGCAGCTTGGTTAGCGGGGGGGCAACAGATACGCAGTATTTT. Protein product: CASSLVSGGATDTQYF. The chain is built from TRBV5-1 and TRBJ2-3; 11 nucleotides match TRBD2. The germline V gene encodes CDR1 SGHRS and CDR2 YFSETQ. The trim removed 0 bases at V and 3 bases at J, leaving 3 bases unmatched. The CDR3 covers 16 residues.

There are a few counts of this clonotype. J is TRBJ2-1 and V is TRBV10-3; 15 bases are a match to TRBD2. The CDR3 consists of 15 residues. Germline V gene lookup returns CDR1 ENHRY and CDR2 SYGVKD. Trimming at V came to 6 bases and at J to 12 bases, leaving 9 bases not matched to a gene. This CDR3 reads CAISEPGLAGGWQFF. Here the CDR3 DNA reads TGTGCCATCAGCGAACCGGGACTAGCGGGGGGATGGCAGTTCTTC.

This chain uses TRBV7-6 with TRBJ1-1; D remains unclear. V lost 6 bases, J lost 4 bases, and 15 bases lay in between. Looked up from germline, CDR1 is SGHVS and CDR2 is FNYEAQ. The CDR3 is 14 amino acids. CDR3 DNA: TGTGCCAGCAGTTACGGGCAGCTCGGCACTGAAGCTTTCTTT. It specifies CASSYGQLGTEAFF.

The genes are TRBV2 and TRBJ2-2; D is perhaps TRBD2 (5 bases). V shed 3 bases and J shed 0 bases, with 8 bases lying between them. The CDR3 contains 15 residues. CDR1 and CDR2 (germline): SNHLY, FYNNEI. This chain's CDR3 is CASSDFGANTGELFF. DNA of the CDR3: TGTGCCAGCAGTGATTTCGGGGCGAACACCGGGGAGCTGTTTTTT.

This clonotype was counted many times. In DNA form, the CDR3 reads TGTGCCAGCAGCCCCTGGGACAGGGGCCACGAGCAGTACTTC. It codes for CASSPWDRGHEQYF. The chain recombines TRBV3-1 with TRBJ2-7; 10 nucleotides align to TRBD1. With V trimmed by 4 bases and J by 5 bases, 5 bases remained unmatched. Germline CDR1 LGHDT, CDR2 YNNKEL (reference sequence). This CDR3 has 14 residues.

This clonotype was counted between two and nine times. This sequence joins TRBV19 and TRBJ1-2; 8 bases agree with TRBD1. Trimming removed 5 bases from V and 2 bases from J; junction bases left unmatched: 4. Germline assignment: CDR1 LNHDA and CDR2 SQIVND (reference sequence). The CDR3 is made up of 14 amino acids. This CDR3 reads CASSETGANYGYTF. The CDR3 DNA reads TGTGCCAGTAGTGAGACAGGGGCCAACTATGGCTACACCTTC. Drawing the rest from reference TRBV19 and TRBJ1-2, the complete variable domain is DGGITQSPKYLFRKEGQNVTLSCEQNLNHDAMYWYRQDPGQGLRLIYYSQIVNDFQKGDIAEGYSVSREKKESFPLTVTSAQKNPTAFYLCASSETGANYGYTFGSGTRLTVV.

There are a few counts of this clonotype. The gene calls are TRBV6-1 and TRBJ1-3; D unclear. V shed 0 bases and J shed 4 bases, with 16 bases lying between them. The CDR3 has 17 amino acids. Germline values: CDR1 MNHNS, CDR2 SASEGT. CDR3 region: CASSEAYGNLRGNTIYF. The CDR3 DNA sequence: TGTGCCAGCAGTGAAGCGTACGGCAACCTGAGAGGAAACACCATATATTTT.

This clonotype has at least ten counts. This chain links TRBV19 with TRBJ2-1, with D unclear. V was shortened by 3 bases and J by 6 bases, with 9 bases between the two germline ends. Germline CDR1 is LNHDA and CDR2 is SQIVND (reference sequence). The CDR3 extends over 13 amino acids. CDR3 in DNA: TGTGCCAGTAGTATTGGGTCAACCAATGAGCAGTTCTTC. Protein: CASSIGSTNEQFF.

With regard to this clonotype: A much larger clone is a single base away; this may be a read error. V usage is TRBV2 and J usage is TRBJ1-6, with TRBD1 matching 7 bases. The CDR3 is 16 amino acids. The V and J ends lost 7 bases and 5 bases, in that order; junction bases with no gene match: 11. From germline, CDR1 is SNHLY and CDR2 FYNNEI. Here the CDR3 reads CASTSLRGQNNSPLHF. In nucleotides, the CDR3 is TGTGCCAGCACCTCTCTGAGGGGACAGAATAATTCACCCCTCCACTTT.

This clonotype was observed a few times. The chain has TRBV20-1 and TRBJ1-5, with D possibly TRBD1 on 5 matching bases. Trimming pared 1 base from V and 3 bases from J, leaving 10 bases between. The CDR3 is 14 residues long. In germline, CDR1 is DFQATT, CDR2 SNEGSKA (reference sequence). CDR3 residues: CSARGPGTNQPQHF. CDR3 in DNA: TGCAGTGCTAGAGGCCCAGGGACCAATCAGCCCCAGCATTTT.